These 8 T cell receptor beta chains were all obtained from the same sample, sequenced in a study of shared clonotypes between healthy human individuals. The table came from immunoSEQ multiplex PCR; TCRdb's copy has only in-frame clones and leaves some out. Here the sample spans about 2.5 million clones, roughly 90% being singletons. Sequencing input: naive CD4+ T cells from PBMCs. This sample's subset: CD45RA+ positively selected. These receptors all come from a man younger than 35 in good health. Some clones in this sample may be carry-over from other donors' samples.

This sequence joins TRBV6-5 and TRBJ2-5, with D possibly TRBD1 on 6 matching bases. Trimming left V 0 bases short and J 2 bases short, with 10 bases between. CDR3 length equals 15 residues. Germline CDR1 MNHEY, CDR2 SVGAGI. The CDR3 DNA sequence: TGTGCCAGCAGTTACTCGACAGGCCGTCAAGAGACCCAGTACTTC. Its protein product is CASSYSTGRQETQYF.

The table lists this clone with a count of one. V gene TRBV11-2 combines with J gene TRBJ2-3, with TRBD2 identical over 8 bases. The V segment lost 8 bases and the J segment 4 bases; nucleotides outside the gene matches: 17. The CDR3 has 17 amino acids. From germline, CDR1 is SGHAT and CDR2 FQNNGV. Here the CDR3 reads CASCQGSGIPGADTQYF. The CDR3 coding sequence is TGTGCCAGCTGCCAGGGTAGCGGGATCCCCGGGGCAGATACGCAGTATTTT.

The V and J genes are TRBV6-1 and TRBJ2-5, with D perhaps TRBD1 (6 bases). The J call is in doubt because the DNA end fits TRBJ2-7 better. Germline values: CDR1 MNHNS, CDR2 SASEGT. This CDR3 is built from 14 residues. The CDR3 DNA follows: TGTGCCAGCACATCGCAGGGGCACTCCTACGAGCAGTACTTC. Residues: CASTSQGHSYEQYF.

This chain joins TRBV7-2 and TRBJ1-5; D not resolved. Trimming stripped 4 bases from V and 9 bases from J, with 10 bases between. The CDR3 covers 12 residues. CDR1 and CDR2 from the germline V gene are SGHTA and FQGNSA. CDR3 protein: CASSSEAGPQHF. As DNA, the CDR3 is TGTGCCAGCAGCTCGGAGGCAGGGCCCCAGCATTTT.

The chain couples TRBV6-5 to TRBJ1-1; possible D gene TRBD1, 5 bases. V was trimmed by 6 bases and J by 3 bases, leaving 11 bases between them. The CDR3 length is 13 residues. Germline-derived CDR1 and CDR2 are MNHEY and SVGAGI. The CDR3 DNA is TGTGCCAGCAGCCCCCGCAGGGACACTGAAGCTTTCTTT. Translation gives CASSPRRDTEAFF.

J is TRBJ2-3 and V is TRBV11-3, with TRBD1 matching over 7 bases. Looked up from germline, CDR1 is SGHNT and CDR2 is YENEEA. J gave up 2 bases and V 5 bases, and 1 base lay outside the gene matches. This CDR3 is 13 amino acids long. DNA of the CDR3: TGTGCCAGCAGCGACAGGGTCACAGATACGCAGTATTTT. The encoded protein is CASSDRVTDTQYF.

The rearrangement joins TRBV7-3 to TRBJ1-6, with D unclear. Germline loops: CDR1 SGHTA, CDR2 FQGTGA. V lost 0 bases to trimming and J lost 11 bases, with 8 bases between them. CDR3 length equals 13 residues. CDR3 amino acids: CASSLTFGPPLHF. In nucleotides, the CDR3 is TGTGCCAGCAGCTTAACGTTTGGACCACCCCTCCACTTT.

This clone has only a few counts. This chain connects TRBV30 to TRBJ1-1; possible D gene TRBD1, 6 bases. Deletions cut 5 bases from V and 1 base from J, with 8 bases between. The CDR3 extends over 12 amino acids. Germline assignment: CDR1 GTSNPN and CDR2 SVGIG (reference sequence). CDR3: CAWGQRNTEAFF. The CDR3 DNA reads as TGTGCCTGGGGACAGAGGAACACTGAAGCTTTCTTT.